This T cell receptor (beta chain) comes out of a study of blood T cells in healthy people across ages. Study-wide findings and caveats: Older age coincided with a roughly linear decline in TCR beta diversity per million T cells. In the absence of known donor CMV status, changes in expanded clonotypes were possibly confounded. Fewer expanded clones and more diversity marked long-lived versus aged donors.

The CDR3 extends over 12 amino acids. The germline CDR1 and CDR2 sequences are ENHRY and SYGVKD. V gave up 6 bases and J gave up 0 bases, with 6 bases separating them. A J-beta primer mix and a sample-barcoded 5' primer were used in a second PCR of about 7 to 12 cycles. Template switching added a 12-random-nucleotide identifier to every cDNA molecule. TCRdb reprocessed the 5' RACE reads with MiXCR, giving one entry per CDR3 protein. The sample includes 800,000 to 950,000 distinct CDR3 sequences, about 28% of them seen just once. This clonotype has a count of ten or more. Its antigen remains unknown. A further study also used this sample, focusing on T cells of mothers and their children.

This sequence joins TRBV10-3 and TRBJ2-7; D is possibly TRBD1 (5 bases). The sequenced sample was blood. The source of this sequence is a woman in her thirties or forties in good health. The CDR3 coding sequence is TGTGCCATCAGGGACAACTCCTACGAGCAGTACTTC. It translates to CAIRDNSYEQYF.